What follows is one T cell receptor beta chain and its context. The same CDR3 is also encoded by other DNA sequences in this sample. Method: immunoSEQ multiplex PCR; TCRdb's copy keeps in-frame clones and lacks some. Of about 260,000 clones in the sample, about 87% were seen once. V lost 3 bases, J lost 2 bases, and 14 bases lay in between. The CDR3 covers 15 residues. Germline V gene lookup returns CDR1 MDHEN and CDR2 SYDVKM. The sample originates from a study of blood T cell repertoires in COVID-19. Study-level background: PBMCs, B-cell-depleted T cells, or T cells provided the cDNA or gDNA that made up the material.

This chain uses TRBV28 with TRBJ2-7; the D gene is possibly TRBD1 (5 bases). The sequenced material came from PBMCs or T cells enriched from blood (not recorded which). The receptor was isolated from a woman aged 50 to 60 who had recovered from COVID-19. CDR3 sequence: CASSLPRVRPYEQYF. CDR3 coding DNA: TGTGCCAGCAGTTTGCCCAGGGTAAGACCCTACGAGCAGTACTTC. Looking up the rest from reference TRBV28 and TRBJ2-7 gives the full variable domain: DVKVTQSSRYLVKRTGEKVFLECVQDMDHENMFWYRQDPGLGLRLIYFSYDVKMKEKGDIPEGYSVSREKKERFSLILESASTNQTSMYLCASSLPRVRPYEQYFGPGTRLTVT.